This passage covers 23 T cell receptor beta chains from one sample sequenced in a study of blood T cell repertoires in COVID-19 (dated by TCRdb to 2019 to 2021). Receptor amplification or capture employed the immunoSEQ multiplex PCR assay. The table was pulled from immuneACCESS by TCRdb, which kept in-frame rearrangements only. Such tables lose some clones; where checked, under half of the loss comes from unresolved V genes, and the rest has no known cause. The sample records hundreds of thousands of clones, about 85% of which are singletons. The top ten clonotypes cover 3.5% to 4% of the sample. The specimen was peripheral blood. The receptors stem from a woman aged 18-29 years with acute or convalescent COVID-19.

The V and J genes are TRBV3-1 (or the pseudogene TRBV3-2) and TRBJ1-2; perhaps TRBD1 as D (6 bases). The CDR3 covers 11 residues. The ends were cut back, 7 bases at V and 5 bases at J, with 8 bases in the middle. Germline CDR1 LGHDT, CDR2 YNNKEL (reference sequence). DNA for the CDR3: TGTGCCAGCACCAGGGGTTATGGCTACACCTTC. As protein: CASTRGYGYTF.

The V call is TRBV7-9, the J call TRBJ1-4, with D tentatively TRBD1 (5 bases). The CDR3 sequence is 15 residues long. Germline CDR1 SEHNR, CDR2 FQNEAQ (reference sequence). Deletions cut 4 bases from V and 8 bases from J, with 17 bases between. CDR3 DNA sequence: TGTGCCAGCAGCTCCCGGGACTGGGAAGGGGAAAAACTGTTTTTT. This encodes CASSSRDWEGEKLFF.

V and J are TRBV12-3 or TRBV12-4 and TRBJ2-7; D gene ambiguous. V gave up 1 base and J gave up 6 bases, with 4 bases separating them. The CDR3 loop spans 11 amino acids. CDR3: CASSLGAEQYF. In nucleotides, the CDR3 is TGTGCCAGCAGTTTAGGGGCCGAGCAGTACTTC.

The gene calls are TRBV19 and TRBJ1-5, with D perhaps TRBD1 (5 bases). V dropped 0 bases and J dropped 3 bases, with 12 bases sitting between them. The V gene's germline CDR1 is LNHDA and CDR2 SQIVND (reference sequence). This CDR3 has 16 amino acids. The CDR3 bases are TGTGCCAGTAGTATAGATTACCGACAGACCAATCAGCCCCAGCATTTT. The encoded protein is CASSIDYRQTNQPQHF.

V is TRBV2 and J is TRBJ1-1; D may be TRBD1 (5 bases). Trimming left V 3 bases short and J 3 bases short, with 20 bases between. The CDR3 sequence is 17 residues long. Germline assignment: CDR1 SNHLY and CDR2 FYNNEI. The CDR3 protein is CASSERDPPKRDTEAFF. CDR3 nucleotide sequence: TGTGCCAGCAGTGAGCGGGACCCCCCAAAACGGGACACTGAAGCTTTCTTT.

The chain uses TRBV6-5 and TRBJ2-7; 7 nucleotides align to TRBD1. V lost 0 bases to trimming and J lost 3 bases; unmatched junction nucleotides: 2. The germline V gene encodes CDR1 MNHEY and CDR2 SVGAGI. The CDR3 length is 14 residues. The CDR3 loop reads CASSYSGQSYEQYF. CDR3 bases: TGTGCCAGCAGTTACTCGGGACAGAGCTACGAGCAGTACTTC.

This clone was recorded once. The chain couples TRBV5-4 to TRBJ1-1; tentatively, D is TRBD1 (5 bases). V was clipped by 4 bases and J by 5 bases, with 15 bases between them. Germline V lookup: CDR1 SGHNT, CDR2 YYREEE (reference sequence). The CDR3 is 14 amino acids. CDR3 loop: CASSTNWAGTEAFF. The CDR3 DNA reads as TGTGCCAGCAGCACGAACTGGGCAGGGACTGAAGCTTTCTTT. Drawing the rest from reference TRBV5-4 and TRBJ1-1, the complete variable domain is ETGVTQSPTHLIKTRGQQVTLRCSSQSGHNTVSWYQQALGQGPQFIFQYYREEENGRGNFPPRFSGLQFPNYSSELNVNALELDDSALYLCASSTNWAGTEAFFGQGTRLTVV.

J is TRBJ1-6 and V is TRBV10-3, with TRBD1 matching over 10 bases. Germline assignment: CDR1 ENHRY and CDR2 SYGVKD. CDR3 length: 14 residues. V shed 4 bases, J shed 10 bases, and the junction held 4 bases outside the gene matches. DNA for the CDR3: TGTGCCATCAGTGCTGGACAGGGGGACTCACCCCTCCACTTT. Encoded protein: CAISAGQGDSPLHF.

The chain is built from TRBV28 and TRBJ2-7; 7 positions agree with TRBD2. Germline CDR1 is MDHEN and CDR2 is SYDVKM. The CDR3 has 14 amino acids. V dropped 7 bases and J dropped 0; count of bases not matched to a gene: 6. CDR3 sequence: CASNPGGSSYEQYF. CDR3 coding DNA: TGTGCCAGCAACCCCGGGGGGAGCTCCTACGAGCAGTACTTC.

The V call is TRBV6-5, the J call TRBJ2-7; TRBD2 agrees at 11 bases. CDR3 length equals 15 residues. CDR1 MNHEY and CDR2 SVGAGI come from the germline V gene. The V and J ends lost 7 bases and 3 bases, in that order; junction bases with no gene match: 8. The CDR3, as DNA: TGTGCCAGCATTCTAACTAGCGGGGGATACTACGAGCAGTACTTC. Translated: CASILTSGGYYEQYF.

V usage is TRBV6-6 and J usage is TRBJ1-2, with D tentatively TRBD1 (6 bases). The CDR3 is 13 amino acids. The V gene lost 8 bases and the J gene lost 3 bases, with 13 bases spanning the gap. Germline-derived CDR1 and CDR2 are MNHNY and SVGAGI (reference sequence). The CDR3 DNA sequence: TGTGCCAGCGCCCTAGGGGGGGACTATGGCTACACCTTC. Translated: CASALGGDYGYTF.

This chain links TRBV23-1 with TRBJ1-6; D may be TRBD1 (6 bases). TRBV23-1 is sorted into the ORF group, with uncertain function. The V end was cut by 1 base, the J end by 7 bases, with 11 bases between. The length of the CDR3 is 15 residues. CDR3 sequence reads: CASSQWRQDNSPLHF. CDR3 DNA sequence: TGCGCCAGCAGTCAATGGAGACAGGACAATTCACCCCTCCACTTT.

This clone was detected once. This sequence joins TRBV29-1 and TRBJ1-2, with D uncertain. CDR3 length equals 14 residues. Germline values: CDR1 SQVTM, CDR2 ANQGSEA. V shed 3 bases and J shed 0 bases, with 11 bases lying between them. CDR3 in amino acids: CSVDTRATNYGYTF. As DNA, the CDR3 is TGCAGCGTTGATACGAGAGCTACTAACTATGGCTACACCTTC.

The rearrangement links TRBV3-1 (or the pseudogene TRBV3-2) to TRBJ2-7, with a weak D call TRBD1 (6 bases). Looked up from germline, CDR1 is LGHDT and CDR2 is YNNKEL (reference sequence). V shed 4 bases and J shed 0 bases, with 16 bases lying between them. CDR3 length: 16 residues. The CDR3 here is CASSPGIGTSSYEQYF. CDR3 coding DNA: TGTGCCAGCAGCCCAGGGATCGGGACATCCTCCTACGAGCAGTACTTC.

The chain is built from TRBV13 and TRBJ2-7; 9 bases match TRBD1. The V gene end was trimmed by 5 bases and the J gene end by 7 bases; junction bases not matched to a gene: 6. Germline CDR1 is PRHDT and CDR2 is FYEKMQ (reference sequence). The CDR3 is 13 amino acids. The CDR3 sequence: CASSGGTGREQYF. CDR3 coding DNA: TGTGCCAGCAGCGGCGGGACAGGGCGGGAGCAGTACTTC.

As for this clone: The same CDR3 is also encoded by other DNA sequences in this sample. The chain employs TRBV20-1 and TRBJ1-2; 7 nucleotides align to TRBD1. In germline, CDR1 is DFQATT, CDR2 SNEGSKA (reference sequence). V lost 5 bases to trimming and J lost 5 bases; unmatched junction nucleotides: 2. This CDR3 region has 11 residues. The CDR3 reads CSARTGYGYTF. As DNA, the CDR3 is TGCAGTGCTCGGACAGGATATGGCTACACCTTC.

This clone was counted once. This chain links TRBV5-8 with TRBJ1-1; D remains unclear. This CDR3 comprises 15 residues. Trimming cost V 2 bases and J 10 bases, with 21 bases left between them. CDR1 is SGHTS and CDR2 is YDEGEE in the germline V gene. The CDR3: CASSFLGGGTSVAFF. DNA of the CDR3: TGTGCCAGCAGCTTTCTGGGTGGCGGTACCTCCGTAGCTTTCTTT.

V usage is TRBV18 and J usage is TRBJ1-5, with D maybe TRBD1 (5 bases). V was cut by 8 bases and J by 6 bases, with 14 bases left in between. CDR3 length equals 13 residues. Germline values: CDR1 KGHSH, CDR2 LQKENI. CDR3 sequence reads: CASAAGESQPQHF. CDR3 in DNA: TGTGCCAGCGCAGCGGGGGAGAGTCAGCCCCAGCATTTT.

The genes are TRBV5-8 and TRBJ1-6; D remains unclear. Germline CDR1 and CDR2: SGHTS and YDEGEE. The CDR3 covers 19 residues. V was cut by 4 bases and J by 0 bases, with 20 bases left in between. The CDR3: CASSRGLKRESSYNSPLHF. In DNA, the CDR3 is TGTGCCAGCAGCAGAGGATTGAAGAGAGAAAGCTCCTATAATTCACCCCTCCACTTT.

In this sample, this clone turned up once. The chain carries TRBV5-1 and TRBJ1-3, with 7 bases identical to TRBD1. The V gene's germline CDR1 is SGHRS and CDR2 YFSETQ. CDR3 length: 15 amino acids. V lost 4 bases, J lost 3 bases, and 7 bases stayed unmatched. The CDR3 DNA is TGCGCCAGCAGCACCCTACAGGGGAGTGGAAACACCATATATTTT. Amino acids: CASSTLQGSGNTIYF.

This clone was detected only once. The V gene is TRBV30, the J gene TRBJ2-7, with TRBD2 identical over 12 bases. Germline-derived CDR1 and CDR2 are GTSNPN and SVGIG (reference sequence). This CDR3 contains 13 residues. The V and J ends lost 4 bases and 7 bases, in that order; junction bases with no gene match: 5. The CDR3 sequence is CAWNQGLAGEQYF. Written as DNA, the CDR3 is TGTGCCTGGAATCAAGGACTAGCGGGGGAGCAGTACTTC.

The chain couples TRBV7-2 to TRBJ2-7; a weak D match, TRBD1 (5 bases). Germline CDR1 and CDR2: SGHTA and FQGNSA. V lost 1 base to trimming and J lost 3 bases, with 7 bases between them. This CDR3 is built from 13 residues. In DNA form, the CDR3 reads TGTGCCAGCAGCTTAGAGACAGTCTACGAGCAGTACTTC. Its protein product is CASSLETVYEQYF.

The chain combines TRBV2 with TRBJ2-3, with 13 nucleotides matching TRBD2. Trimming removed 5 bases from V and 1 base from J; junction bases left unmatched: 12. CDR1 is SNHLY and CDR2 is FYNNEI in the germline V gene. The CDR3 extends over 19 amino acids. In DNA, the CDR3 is TGTGCCAGCAGTCCCCGCCCCGGGACTAGCGGGGCTGGCACAGATACGCAGTATTTT. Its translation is CASSPRPGTSGAGTDTQYF. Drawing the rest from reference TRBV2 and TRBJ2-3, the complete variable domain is EPEVTQTPSHQVTQMGQEVILRCVPISNHLYFYWYRQILGQKVEFLVSFYNNEISEKSEIFDDQFSVERPDGSNFTLKIRSTKLEDSAMYFCASSPRPGTSGAGTDTQYFGPGTRLTVL.